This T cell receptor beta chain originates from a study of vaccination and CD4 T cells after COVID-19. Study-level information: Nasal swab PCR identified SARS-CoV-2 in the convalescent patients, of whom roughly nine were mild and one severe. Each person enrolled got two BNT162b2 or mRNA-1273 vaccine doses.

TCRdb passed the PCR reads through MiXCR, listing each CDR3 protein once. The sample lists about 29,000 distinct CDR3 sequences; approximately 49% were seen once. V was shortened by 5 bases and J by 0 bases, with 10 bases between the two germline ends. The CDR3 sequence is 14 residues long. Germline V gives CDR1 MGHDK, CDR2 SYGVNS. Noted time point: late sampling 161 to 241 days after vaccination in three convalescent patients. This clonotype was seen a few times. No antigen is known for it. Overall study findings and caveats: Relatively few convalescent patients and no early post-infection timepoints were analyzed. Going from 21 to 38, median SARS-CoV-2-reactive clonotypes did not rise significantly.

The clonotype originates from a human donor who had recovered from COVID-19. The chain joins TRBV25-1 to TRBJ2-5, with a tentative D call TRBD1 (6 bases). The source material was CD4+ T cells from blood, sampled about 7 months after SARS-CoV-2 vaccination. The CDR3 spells CASSLHRDQETQYF. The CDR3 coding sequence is TGTGCCAGCAGTTTACACAGGGACCAAGAGACCCAGTACTTC.